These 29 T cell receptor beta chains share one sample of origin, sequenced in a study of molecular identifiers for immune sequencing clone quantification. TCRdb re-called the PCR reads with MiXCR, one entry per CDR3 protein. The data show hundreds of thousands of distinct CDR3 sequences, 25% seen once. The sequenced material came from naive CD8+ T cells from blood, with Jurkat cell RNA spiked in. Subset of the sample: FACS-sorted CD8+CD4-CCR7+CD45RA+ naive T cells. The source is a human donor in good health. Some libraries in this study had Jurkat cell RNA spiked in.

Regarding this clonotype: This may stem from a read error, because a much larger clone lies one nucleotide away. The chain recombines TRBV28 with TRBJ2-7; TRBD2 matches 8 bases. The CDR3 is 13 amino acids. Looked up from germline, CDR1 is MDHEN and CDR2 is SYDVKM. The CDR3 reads CASSPRGGVEQHF. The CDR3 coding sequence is TGTGCCAGCAGTCCACGGGGGGGTGTTGAGCAGCACTTC.

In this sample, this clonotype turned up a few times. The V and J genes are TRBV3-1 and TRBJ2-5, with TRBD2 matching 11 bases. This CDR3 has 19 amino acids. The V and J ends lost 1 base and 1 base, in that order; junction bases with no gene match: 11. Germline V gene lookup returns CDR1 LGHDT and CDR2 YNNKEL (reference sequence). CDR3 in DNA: TGTGCCAGCAGCCAAGGAGCACTAGCGGGGGACCCCTTCCAAGAGACCCAGTACTTC. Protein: CASSQGALAGDPFQETQYF.

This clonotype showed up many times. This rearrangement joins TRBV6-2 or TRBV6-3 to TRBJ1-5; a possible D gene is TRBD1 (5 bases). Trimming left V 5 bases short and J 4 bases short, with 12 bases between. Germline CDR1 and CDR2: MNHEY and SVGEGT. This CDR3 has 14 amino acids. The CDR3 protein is CASSRDEVNQPQHF. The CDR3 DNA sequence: TGTGCCAGCAGTCGGGACGAAGTGAATCAGCCCCAGCATTTT.

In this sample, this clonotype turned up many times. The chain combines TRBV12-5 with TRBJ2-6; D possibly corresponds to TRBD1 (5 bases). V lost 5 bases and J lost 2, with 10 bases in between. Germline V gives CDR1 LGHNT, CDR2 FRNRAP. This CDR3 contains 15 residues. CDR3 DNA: TGTGCTAGTGGTCTAGGGGTCCCTGGGGCCAACGTCCTGACTTTC. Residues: CASGLGVPGANVLTF.

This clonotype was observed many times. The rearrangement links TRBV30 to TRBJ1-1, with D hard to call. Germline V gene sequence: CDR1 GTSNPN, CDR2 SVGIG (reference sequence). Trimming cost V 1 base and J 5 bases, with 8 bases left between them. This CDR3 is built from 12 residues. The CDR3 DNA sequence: TGTGCCTGGAGTGCTCTGGGGACTGAAGCTTTCTTT. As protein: CAWSALGTEAFF.

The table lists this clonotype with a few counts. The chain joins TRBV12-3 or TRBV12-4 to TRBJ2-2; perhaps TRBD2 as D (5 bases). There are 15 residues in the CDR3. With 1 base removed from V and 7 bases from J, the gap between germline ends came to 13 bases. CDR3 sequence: CASSLVPDSIGELFF. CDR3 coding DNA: TGTGCCAGCAGTTTAGTTCCGGACTCAATCGGGGAGCTGTTTTTT.

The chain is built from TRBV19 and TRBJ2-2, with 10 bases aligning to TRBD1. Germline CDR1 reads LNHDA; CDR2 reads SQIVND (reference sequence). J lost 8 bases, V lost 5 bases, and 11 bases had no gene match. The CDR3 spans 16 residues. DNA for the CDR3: TGTGCCAGTAGTGACCGGGACAGGGGTCGGTCTGGGGAGCTGTTTTTT. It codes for CASSDRDRGRSGELFF.

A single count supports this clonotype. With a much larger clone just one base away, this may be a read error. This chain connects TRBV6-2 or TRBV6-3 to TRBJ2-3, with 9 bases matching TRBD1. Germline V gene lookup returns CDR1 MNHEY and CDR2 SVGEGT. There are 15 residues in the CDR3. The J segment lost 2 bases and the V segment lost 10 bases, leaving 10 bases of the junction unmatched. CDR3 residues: CAINDRGTFTDTQYF. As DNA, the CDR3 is TGTGCCATCAACGACAGGGGGACCTTCACAGATACGCAGTATTTT.

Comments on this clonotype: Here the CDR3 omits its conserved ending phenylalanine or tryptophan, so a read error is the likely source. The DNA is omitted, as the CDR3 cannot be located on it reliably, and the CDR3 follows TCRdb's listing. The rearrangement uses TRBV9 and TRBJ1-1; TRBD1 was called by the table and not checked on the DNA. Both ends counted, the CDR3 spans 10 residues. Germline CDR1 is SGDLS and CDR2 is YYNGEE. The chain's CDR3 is CASSPGTGWD.

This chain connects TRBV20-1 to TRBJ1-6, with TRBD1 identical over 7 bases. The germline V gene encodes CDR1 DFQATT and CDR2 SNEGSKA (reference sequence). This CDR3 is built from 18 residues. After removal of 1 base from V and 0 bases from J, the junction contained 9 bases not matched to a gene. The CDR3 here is CSARASGGEISYNSPLHF. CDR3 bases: TGCAGTGCTAGAGCTTCAGGGGGGGAAATCTCCTATAATTCACCCCTCCACTTT.

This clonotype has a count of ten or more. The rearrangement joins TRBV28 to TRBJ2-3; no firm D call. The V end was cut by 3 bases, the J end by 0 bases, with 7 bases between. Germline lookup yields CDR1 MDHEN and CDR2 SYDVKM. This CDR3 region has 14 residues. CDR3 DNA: TGTGCCAGCAGTTTCATGTTTAGCACAGATACGCAGTATTTT. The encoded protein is CASSFMFSTDTQYF.

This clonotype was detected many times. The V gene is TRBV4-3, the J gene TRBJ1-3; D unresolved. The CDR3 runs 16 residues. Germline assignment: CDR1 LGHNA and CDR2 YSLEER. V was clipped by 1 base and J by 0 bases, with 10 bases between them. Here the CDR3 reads CASSQGLAGSGNTIYF. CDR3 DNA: TGCGCCAGCAGCCAAGGTCTCGCAGGCTCTGGAAACACCATATATTTT.

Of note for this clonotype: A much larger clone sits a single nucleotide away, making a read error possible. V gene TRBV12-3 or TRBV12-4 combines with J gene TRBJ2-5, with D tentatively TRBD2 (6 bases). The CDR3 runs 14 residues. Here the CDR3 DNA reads TGTGCCGGCAGTTTAAGTTTTCGGGGGGAGACCCAGTACTTC. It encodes CAGSLSFRGETQYF.

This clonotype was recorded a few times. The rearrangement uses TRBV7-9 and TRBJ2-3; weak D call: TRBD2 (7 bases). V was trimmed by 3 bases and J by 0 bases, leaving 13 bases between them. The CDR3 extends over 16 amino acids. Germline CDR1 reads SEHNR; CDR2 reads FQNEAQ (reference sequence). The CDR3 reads CASSFMGGASTDTQYF. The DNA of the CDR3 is TGTGCCAGCAGCTTTATGGGGGGGGCTAGCACAGATACGCAGTATTTT.

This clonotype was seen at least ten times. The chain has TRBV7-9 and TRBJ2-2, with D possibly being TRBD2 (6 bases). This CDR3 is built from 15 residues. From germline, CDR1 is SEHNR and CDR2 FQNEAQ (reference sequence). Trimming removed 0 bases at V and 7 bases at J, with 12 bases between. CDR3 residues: CASSLAGGSHGELFF. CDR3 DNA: TGTGCCAGCAGCTTAGCAGGAGGGTCCCACGGGGAGCTGTTTTTT.

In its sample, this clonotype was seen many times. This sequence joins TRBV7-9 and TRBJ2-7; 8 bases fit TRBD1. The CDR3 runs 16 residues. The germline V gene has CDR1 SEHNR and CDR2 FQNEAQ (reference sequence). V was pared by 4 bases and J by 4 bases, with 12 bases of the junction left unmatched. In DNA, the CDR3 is TGTGCCAGCAGCTCAGTGCCCGGACAGGGTGGGTACGAGCAGTACTTC. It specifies CASSSVPGQGGYEQYF.

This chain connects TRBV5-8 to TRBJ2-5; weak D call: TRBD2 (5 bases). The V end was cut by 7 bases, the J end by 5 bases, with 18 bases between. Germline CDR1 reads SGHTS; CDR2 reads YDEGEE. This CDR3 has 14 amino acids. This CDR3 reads CASQRLPPGETQYF. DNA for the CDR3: TGTGCCAGCCAGCGGTTACCCCCCGGGGAGACCCAGTACTTC.

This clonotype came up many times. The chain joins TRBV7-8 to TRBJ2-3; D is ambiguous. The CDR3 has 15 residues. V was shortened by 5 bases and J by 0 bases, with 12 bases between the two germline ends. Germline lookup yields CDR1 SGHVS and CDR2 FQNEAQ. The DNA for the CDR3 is TGTGCCAGCAGCGTCAGTACAATTAGCACAGATACGCAGTATTTT. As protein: CASSVSTISTDTQYF.

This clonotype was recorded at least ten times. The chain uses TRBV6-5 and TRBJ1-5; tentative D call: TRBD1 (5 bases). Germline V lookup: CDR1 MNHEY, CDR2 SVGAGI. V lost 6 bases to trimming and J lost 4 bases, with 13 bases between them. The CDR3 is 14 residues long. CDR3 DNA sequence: TGTGCCAGCAGACGGCAGGGCCTAAATCAGCCCCAGCATTTT. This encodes CASRRQGLNQPQHF.

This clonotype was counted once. The CDR3 loop is CASSRDRGNGNQPQHF. CDR3 bases: TGTGCCAGTAGTCGGGACAGGGGGAACGGCAATCAGCCCCAGCATTTT. The chain recombines TRBV19 with TRBJ1-5; 11 nucleotides match TRBD1. Looked up from germline, CDR1 is LNHDA and CDR2 is SQIVND (reference sequence). After removal of 5 bases from V and 2 bases from J, the junction contained 5 bases not matched to a gene. The CDR3 contains 16 residues. The variable domain in full, with the rest retrieved from reference TRBV19 and TRBJ1-5, is DGGITQSPKYLFRKEGQNVTLSCEQNLNHDAMYWYRQDPGQGLRLIYYSQIVNDFQKGDIAEGYSVSREKKESFPLTVTSAQKNPTAFYLCASSRDRGNGNQPQHFGDGTRLSIL.

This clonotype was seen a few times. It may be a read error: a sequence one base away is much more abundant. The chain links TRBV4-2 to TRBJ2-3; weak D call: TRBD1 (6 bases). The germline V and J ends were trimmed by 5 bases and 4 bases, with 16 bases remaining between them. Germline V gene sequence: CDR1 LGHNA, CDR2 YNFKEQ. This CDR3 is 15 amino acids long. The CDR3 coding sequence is TGTGCCAGCAGCTCTGTCCAGGGGACCCCAGATACGCAGTATTTT. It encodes CASSSVQGTPDTQYF.

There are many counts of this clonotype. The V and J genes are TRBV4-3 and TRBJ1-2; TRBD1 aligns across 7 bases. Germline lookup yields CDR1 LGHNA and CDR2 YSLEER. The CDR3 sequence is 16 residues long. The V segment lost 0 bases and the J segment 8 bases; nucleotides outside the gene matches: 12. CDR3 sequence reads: CASSQDGGQLVGGYTF. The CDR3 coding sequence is TGCGCCAGCAGCCAAGACGGGGGACAGCTGGTAGGCGGCTACACCTTC.

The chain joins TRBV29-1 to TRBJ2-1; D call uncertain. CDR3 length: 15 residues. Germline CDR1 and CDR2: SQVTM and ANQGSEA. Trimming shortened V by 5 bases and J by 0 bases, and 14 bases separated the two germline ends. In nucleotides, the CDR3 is TGCAGCGTTTTAGGGCGGCCTAGCTCCTACAATGAGCAGTTCTTC. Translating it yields CSVLGRPSSYNEQFF.

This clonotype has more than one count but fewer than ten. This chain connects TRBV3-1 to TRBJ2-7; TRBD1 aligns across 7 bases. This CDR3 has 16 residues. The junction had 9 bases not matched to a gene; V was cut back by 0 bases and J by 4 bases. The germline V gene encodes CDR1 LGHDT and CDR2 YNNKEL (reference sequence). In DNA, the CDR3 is TGTGCCAGCAGCCAAGATAGGTCGGACAGGTGGTACGAGCAGTACTTC. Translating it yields CASSQDRSDRWYEQYF.

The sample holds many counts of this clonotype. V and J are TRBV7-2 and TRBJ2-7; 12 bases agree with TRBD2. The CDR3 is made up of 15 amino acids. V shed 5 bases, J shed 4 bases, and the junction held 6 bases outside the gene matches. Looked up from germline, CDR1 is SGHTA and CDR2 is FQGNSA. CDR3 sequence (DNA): TGTGCCAGCAGCCCGACTAGCGGGGGTGCATACGAGCAGTACTTC. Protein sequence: CASSPTSGGAYEQYF.

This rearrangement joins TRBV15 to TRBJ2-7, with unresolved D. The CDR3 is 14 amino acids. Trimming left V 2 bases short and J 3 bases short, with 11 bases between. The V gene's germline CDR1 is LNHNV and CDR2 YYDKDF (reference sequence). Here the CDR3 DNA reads TGTGCCACCAGCAGATCAAAAGCAAACTACGAGCAGTACTTC. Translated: CATSRSKANYEQYF.

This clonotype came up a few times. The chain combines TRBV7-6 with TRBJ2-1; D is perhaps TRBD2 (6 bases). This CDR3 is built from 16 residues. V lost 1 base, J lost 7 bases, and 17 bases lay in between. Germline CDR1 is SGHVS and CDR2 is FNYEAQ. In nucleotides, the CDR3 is TGTGCCAGCAGCTTAGGTGGTAGCGGAAACGGTAATGAGCAGTTCTTC. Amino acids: CASSLGGSGNGNEQFF.

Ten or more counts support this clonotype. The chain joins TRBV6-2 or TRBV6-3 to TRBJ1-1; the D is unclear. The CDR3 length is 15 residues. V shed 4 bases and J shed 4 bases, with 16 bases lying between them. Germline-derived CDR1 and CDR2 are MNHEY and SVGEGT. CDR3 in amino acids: CASSSGQYEVTEAFF. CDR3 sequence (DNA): TGTGCCAGCAGTTCGGGTCAGTATGAAGTCACTGAAGCTTTCTTT.

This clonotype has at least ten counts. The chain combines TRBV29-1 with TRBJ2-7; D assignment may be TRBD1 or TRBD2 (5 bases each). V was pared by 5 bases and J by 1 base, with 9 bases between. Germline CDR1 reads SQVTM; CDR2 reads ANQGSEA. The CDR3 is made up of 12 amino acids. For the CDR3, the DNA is TGCAGCGTTTTGGGGGATTCCTACGAGCAGTACTTC. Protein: CSVLGDSYEQYF.